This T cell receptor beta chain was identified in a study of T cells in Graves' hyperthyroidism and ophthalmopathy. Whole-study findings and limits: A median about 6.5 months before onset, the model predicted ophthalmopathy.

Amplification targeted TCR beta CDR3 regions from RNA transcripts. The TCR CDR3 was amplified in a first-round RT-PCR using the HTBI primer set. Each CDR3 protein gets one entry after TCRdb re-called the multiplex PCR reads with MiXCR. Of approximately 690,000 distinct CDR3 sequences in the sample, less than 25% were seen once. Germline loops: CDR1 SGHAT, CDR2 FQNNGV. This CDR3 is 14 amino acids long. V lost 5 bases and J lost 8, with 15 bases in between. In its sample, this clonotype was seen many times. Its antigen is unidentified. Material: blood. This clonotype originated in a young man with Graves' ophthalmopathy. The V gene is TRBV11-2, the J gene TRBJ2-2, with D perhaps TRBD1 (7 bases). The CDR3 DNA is TGTGCCAGCAGCACTCGACAGGGAGGAGGGGAGCTGTTTTTT. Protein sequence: CASSTRQGGGELFF.